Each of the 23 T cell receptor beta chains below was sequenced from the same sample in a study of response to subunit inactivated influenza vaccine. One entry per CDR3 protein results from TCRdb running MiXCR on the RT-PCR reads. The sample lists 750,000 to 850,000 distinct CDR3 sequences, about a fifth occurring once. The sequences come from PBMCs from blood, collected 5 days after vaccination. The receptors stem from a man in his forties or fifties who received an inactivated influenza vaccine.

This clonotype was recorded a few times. The CDR3 sequence is CASSPRGMAAFF. For the CDR3, the DNA is TGTGCCAGCAGCCCCCGAGGGATGGCAGCTTTCTTT. The V and J genes are TRBV7-8 and TRBJ1-1; D unclear. Germline assignment: CDR1 SGHVS and CDR2 FQNEAQ. V lost 5 bases and J 10 bases, leaving 14 bases between the germline ends. This CDR3 comprises 12 residues.

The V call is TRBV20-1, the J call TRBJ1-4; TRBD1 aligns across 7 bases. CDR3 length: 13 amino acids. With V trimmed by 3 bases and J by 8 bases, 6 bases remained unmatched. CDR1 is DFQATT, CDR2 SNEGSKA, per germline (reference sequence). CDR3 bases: TGCAGTGCTAGGGGGACAGTCCTGGAAAAACTGTTTTTT. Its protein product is CSARGTVLEKLFF.

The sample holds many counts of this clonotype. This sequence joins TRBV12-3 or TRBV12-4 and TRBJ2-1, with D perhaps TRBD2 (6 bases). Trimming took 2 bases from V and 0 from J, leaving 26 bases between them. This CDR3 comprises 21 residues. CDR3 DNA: TGTGCCAGCAGTTTAATTCCACCCGCCTTTGTAGCGGTGAGCTCCTACAATGAGCAGTTCTTC. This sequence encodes CASSLIPPAFVAVSSYNEQFF.

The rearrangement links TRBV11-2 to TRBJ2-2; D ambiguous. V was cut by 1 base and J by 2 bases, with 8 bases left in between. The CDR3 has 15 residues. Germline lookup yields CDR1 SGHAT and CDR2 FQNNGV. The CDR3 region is CASSLGLFNTGELFF. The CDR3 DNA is TGTGCCAGCAGCTTAGGTCTTTTTAACACCGGGGAGCTGTTTTTT.

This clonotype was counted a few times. The CDR3 loop is CSVGTGGDSNGYTF. For the CDR3, the DNA is TGCAGCGTTGGGACAGGGGGCGACTCCAATGGCTACACCTTC. This sequence joins TRBV29-1 and TRBJ1-2; 11 bases are shared with TRBD1. Germline V gene data show CDR1 as SQVTM and CDR2 as ANQGSEA. The CDR3 sequence is 14 residues long. J gave up 6 bases and V 4 bases, and 7 bases lay outside the gene matches.

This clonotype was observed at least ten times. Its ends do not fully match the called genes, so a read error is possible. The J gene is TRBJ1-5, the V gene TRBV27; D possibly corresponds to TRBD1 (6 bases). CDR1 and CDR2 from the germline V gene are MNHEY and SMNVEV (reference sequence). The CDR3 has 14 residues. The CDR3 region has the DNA TGCGCCAGCAGCCTCAGGGGCAGCAATCAGCCCCAGCATTTT. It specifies CASSLRGSNQPQHF.

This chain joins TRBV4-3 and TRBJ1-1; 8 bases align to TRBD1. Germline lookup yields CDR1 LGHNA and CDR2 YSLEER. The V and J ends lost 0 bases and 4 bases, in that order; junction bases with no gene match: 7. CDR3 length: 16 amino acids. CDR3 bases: TGCGCCAGCAGCCAAGATCCCCCGGACAGGGCCACTGAAGCTTTCTTT. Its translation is CASSQDPPDRATEAFF.

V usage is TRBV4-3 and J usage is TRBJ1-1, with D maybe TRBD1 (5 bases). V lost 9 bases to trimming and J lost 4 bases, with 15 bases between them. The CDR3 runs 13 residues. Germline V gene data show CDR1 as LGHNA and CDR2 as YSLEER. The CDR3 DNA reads TGCGCCAGTAGTGGAACAGGTTTCACTGAAGCTTTCTTT. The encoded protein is CASSGTGFTEAFF.

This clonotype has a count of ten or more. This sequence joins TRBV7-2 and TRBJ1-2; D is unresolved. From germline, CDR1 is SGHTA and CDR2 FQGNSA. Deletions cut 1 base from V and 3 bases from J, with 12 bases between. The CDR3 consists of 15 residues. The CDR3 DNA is TGTGCCAGCAGCTTAGTTTGGGGAGAAGACTATGGCTACACCTTC. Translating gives CASSLVWGEDYGYTF.

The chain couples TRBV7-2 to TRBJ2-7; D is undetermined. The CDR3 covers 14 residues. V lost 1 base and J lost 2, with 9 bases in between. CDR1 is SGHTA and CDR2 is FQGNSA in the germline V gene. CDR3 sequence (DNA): TGTGCCAGCAGCTTAGTTTTCTCCACCTACGAGCAGTACTTC. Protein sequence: CASSLVFSTYEQYF. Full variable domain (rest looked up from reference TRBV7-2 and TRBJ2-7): GAGVSQSPSNKVTEKGKDVELRCDPISGHTALYWYRQSLGQGLEFLIYFQGNSAPDKSGLPSDRFSAERTGGSVSTLTIQRTQQEDSAVYLCASSLVFSTYEQYFGPGTRLTVT.

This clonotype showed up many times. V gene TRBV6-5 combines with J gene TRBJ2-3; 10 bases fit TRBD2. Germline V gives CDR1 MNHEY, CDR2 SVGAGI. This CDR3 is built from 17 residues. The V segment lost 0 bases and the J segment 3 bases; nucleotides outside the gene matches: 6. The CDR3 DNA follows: TGTGCCAGCAGTTACTCGGCTAGCGGGAGATCGACAGATACGCAGTATTTT. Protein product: CASSYSASGRSTDTQYF.

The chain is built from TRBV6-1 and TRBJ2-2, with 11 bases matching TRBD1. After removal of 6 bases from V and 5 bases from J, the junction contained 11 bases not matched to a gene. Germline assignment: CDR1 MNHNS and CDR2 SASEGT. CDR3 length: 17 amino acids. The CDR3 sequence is CASSTWTGGGNTGELFF. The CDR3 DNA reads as TGTGCCAGCAGCACATGGACAGGGGGCGGCAATACCGGGGAGCTGTTTTTT.

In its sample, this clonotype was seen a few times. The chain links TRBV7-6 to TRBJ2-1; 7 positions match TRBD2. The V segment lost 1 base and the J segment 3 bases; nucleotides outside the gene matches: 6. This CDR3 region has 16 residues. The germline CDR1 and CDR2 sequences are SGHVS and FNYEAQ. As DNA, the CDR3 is TGTGCCAGCAGCTTAGGGTCTAGCGGTCTCTACAATGAGCAGTTCTTC. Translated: CASSLGSSGLYNEQFF. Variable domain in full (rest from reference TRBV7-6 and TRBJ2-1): GAGVSQSPRYKVTKRGQDVALRCDPISGHVSLYWYRQALGQGPEFLTYFNYEAQQDKSGLPNDRFSAERPEGSISTLTIQRTEQRDSAMYRCASSLGSSGLYNEQFFGPGTRLTVL.

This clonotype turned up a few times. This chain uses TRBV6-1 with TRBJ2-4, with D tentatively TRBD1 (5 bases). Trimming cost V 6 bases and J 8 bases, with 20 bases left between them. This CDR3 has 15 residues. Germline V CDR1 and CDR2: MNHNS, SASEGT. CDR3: CASSPLRGAAYIQYF. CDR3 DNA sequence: TGTGCCAGCAGCCCCCTCCGTGGGGCCGCATACATTCAGTACTTC.

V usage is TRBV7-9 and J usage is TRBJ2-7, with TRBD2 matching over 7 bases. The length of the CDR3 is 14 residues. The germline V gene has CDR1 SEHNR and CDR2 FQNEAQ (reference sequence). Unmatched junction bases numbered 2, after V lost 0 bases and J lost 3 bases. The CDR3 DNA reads TGTGCCAGCAGCTTAGCGACTAGCTTCTACGAGCAGTACTTC. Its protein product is CASSLATSFYEQYF.

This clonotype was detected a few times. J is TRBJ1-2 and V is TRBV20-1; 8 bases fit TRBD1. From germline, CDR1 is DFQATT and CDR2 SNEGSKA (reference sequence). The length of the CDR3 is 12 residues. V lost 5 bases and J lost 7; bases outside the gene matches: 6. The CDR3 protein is CSAPGQGGGYTF. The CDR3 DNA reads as TGCAGTGCTCCTGGACAGGGAGGTGGCTACACCTTC.

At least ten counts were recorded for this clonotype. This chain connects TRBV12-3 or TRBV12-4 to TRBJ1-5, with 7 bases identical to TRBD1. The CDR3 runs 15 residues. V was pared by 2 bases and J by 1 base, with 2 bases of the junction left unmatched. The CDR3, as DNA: TGTGCCAGCAGTTTACAGGGGGGAAGCAATCAGCCCCAGCATTTT. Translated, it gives CASSLQGGSNQPQHF.

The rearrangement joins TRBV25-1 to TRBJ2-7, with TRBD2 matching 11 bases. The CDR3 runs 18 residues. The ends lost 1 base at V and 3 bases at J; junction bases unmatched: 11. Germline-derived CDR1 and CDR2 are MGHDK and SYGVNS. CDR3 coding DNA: TGTGCCAGCAGTGAATGGGGTACTAGCGGGAGTAGGGGCTACGAGCAGTACTTC. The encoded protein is CASSEWGTSGSRGYEQYF.

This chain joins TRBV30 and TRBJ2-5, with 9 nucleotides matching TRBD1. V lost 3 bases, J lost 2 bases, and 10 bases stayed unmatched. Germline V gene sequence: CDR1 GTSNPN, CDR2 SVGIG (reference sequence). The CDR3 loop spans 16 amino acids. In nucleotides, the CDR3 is TGTGCCTGGAGCCGTTTGGGAGGACAGGGGCAAGAGACCCAGTACTTC. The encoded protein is CAWSRLGGQGQETQYF.

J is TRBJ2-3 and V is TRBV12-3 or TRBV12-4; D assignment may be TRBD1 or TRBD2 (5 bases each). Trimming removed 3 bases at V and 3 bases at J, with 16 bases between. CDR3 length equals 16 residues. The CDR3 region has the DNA TGTGCCAGCAGTTTCGTTCCGGGGCGCCCAACAGATACGCAGTATTTT. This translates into CASSFVPGRPTDTQYF.

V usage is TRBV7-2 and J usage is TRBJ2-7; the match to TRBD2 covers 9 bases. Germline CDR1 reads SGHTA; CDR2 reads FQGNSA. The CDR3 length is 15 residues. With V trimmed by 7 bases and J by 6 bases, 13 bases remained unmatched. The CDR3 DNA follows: TGTGCCAGCACCTCCCCCGGCGGGAGGGCGATCGAGCAGTACTTC. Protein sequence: CASTSPGGRAIEQYF.

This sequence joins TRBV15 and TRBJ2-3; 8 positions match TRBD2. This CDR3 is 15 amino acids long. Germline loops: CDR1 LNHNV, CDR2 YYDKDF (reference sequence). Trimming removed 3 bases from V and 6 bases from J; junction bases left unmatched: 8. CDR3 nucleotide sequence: TGTGCCACCAGCAGCGGGAGCGGGAGTCTCGATACGCAGTATTTT. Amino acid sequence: CATSSGSGSLDTQYF. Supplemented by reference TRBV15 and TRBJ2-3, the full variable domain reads DAMVIQNPRYQVTQFGKPVTLSCSQTLNHNVMYWYQQKSSQAPKLLFHYYDKDFNNEADTPDNFQSRRPNTSFCFLDIRSPGLGDTAMYLCATSSGSGSLDTQYFGPGTRLTVL.

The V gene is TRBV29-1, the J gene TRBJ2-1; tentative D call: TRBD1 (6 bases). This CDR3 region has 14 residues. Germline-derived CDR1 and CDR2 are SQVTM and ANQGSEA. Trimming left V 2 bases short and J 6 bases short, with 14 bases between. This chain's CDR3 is CSVEQGIRINEQFF. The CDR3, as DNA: TGCAGCGTTGAACAGGGGATACGGATCAATGAGCAGTTCTTC.